These 8 T cell receptor beta chains were sequenced from one sample in a study of OX40 agonist ivuxolimab in advanced cancers. Libraries were prepared by immunoSEQ multiplex PCR; TCRdb keeps only in-frame clonotypes and omits some of them. Among around 25,000 clones, 83% were seen once, and the ten largest hold under 9%. The starting material was CD4+ or CD8+ T cells sorted from blood, obtained in a trial of the OX40 agonist ivuxolimab. The origin of the receptors is an adult with an advanced solid tumor such as melanoma, head and neck, liver or kidney cancer.

The CDR3 spells CASSSHRVHGQPQHF. For the CDR3, the DNA is TGTGCCAGCAGCTCGCACAGGGTCCACGGGCAGCCCCAGCATTTT. V is TRBV7-9 and J is TRBJ1-5; D perhaps matches TRBD1 (6 bases). With 4 bases removed from V and 7 bases from J, the gap between germline ends came to 17 bases. Germline CDR1 SEHNR, CDR2 FQNEAQ (reference sequence). The CDR3 has 15 residues.

The V call is TRBV5-1, the J call TRBJ1-5; TRBD1 matches at 7 bases. The J segment lost 7 bases and the V segment lost 4 bases, leaving 5 bases of the junction unmatched. This CDR3 spans 13 amino acids. Looked up from germline, CDR1 is SGHRS and CDR2 is YFSETQ. The CDR3 coding sequence is TGCGCCAGCAGCCAGACAGGGCGCCAGCCCCAGCATTTT. Its translation: CASSQTGRQPQHF.

The chain recombines TRBV6-5 with TRBJ2-5, with unresolved D. Germline V gene sequence: CDR1 MNHEY, CDR2 SVGAGI. The CDR3 loop spans 11 amino acids. V lost 1 base to trimming and J lost 4 bases, with 1 base between them. In DNA form, the CDR3 reads TGTGCCAGCAGTTACTTAGAGACCCAGTACTTC. Amino acid sequence: CASSYLETQYF.

The chain employs TRBV4-2 and TRBJ2-3, with D tentatively TRBD1 (6 bases). This CDR3 has 17 residues. V was cut by 1 base and J by 4 bases, with 18 bases left in between. Germline V gives CDR1 LGHNA, CDR2 YNFKEQ. CDR3 region: CASSQVEPGQRSDTQYF. The DNA for the CDR3 is TGTGCCAGCAGCCAAGTCGAACCGGGACAACGTTCAGATACGCAGTATTTT.

CDR3 protein: CASSVEGSLYEQYF. The CDR3 DNA sequence: TGTGCCAGCAGCGTAGAAGGGTCGCTCTACGAGCAGTACTTC. The rearrangement links TRBV9 to TRBJ2-7; D uncertain. Trimming removed 0 bases from V and 3 bases from J, with 10 bases in between. The V gene's germline CDR1 is SGDLS and CDR2 YYNGEE. The CDR3 extends over 14 amino acids.

Note on this clone: An end of the junction does not agree with germline; a read error may underlie this. The chain employs TRBV7-7 and TRBJ2-1; 14 bases are a match to TRBD2. Germline CDR1 SSHAT, CDR2 FNYEAQ (reference sequence). This CDR3 has 15 residues. The CDR3 protein is CASSPGTSGGYEQFF. In DNA form, the CDR3 reads TGTGCTAGCAGCCCTGGGACTAGCGGGGGTTATGAGCAGTTCTTC.

The rearrangement uses TRBV2 and TRBJ1-5; perhaps TRBD1 as D (5 bases). The length of the CDR3 is 14 residues. V was clipped by 6 bases and J by 4 bases, with 13 bases between them. The germline gives CDR1 SNHLY, CDR2 FYNNEI. CDR3 region: CASSAGWGNQPQHF. In nucleotides, the CDR3 is TGTGCCAGCAGCGCGGGGTGGGGGAATCAGCCCCAGCATTTT.

This clone was counted between two and nine times. This sample includes further DNA sequences coding for the same CDR3. This chain uses TRBV4-3 with TRBJ2-7; 9 bases map to TRBD1. V lost 0 bases, J lost 4 bases, and 4 bases stayed unmatched. This CDR3 spans 15 amino acids. Germline CDR1 LGHNA, CDR2 YSLEER. The CDR3 DNA follows: TGCGCCAGCAGCCAAGATCGGGACAGGGTTTACGAGCAGTACTTC. It encodes CASSQDRDRVYEQYF.